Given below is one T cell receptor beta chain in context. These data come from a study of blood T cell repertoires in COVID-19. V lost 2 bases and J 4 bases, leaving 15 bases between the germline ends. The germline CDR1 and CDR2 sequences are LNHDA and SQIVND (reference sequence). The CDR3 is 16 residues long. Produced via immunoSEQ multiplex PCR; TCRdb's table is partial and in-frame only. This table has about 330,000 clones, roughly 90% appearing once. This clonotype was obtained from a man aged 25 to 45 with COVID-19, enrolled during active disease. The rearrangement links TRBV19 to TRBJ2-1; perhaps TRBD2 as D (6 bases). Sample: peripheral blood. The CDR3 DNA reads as TGTGCCAGTAGTATAAGGGACGGGACTCGTTACAATGAGCAGTTCTTC. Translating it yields CASSIRDGTRYNEQFF.